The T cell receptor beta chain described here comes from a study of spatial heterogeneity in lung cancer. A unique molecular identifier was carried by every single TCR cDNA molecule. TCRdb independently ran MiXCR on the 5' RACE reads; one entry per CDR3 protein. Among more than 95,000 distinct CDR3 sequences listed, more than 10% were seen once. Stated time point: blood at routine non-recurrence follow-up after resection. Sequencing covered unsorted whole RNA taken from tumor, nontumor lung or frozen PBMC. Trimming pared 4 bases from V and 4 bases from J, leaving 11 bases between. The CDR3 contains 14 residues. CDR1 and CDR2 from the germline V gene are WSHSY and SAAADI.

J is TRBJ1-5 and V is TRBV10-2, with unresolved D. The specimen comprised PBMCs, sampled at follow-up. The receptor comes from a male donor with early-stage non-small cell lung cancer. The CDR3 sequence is CASSVFQANQPQHF. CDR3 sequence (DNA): TGCGCCAGCAGTGTATTTCAGGCAAATCAGCCCCAGCATTTT.